A selection of T cell receptor beta chains follows, all from one sample in a study of T-cell reconstitution after alpha-beta-depleted transplantation in children. TCRdb re-called the PCR reads with MiXCR, one entry per CDR3 protein. This sample has 640,000 or so distinct CDR3 sequences, with over 15% found just once. Source: PBMCs from the stem cell graft donor, taken from the stem cell graft. These receptors were collected from a human donor who donated a stem cell graft to a child with acute myeloid leukemia. Each CDR3 is given with its conserved first and last residue. Each record gives: clone size, D gene, CDR3 length, V gene, J gene, CDR3 DNA, CDR3 protein. A D gene is named only where the DNA matches it firmly. Clone size is stated in some rows and not others, as once, few, many or a class when expanded.

size: few
D: NA
length: 14
V: TRBV7-9
J: TRBJ1-2
DNA: TGTGCCAGCAGCTTAGCAGCGGACTACATCGGCTACACCTTC
CDR3: CASSLAADYIGYTF

size: many
D: TRBD1
length: 16
V: TRBV20-1
J: TRBJ1-4
DNA: TGCAGTGCTACCGGGACAGGGGGTATGGCTAATGAAAAACTGTTTTTT
CDR3: CSATGTGGMANEKLFF

size: NA
D: TRBD2
length: 16
V: TRBV6-2/TRBV6-3
J: TRBJ2-7
DNA: TGTGCCAGCAGTTCCGGACTAGCCACGGCTAAATACGAGCAGTACTTC
CDR3: CASSSGLATAKYEQYF

size: few
D: NA
length: 14
V: TRBV20-1
J: TRBJ1-1
DNA: TGCAGTGCTAGTATCGGCAGGGAGACCACTGAAGCTTTCTTT
CDR3: CSASIGRETTEAFF

size: NA
D: TRBD2
length: 17
V: TRBV7-9
J: TRBJ2-5
DNA: TGTGCCAGCAGCTTAGACCTAGCGGGGGGATTACAAGAGACCCAGTACTTC
CDR3: CASSLDLAGGLQETQYF

size: NA
D: NA
length: 16
V: TRBV12-2
J: TRBJ1-5
DNA: TGTGCAAGTCGCTTAGAACGGACAGTAGTCAATCAGCCCCAGCATTTT
CDR3: CASRLERTVVNQPQHF

size: few
D: NA
length: 15
V: TRBV9
J: TRBJ2-7
DNA: TGTGCCAGCAGCCCAATCTCGGACATCTCCTACGAGCAGTACTTC
CDR3: CASSPISDISYEQYF

size: few
D: NA
length: 15
V: TRBV7-8
J: TRBJ1-2
DNA: TGTGCCAGCAGCTCCCCGGGACCCGGGTTGGTCGGCTACACCTTC
CDR3: CASSSPGPGLVGYTF

size: NA
D: NA
length: 13
V: TRBV7-2
J: TRBJ2-7
DNA: TGTGCCAGCAGCTTAGGGCCCCTAAACGAGCAGTACTTC
CDR3: CASSLGPLNEQYF

size: few
D: NA
length: 13
V: TRBV7-2
J: TRBJ1-6
DNA: TGTGCCACCGGAGGCAGACTAAATTCACCCCTCCACTTT
CDR3: CATGGRLNSPLHF

size: NA
D: NA
length: 12
V: TRBV12-3/TRBV12-4
J: TRBJ1-6
DNA: TGTGCCAGCGGGCGGGAAAATTCACCCCTCCACTTT
CDR3: CASGRENSPLHF

size: NA
D: NA
length: 16
V: TRBV24-1
J: TRBJ2-3
DNA: TGTGCCACCAGTGATTCGAGTCGAGCTGCTGACCCGACGCAGTATTTT
CDR3: CATSDSSRAADPTQYF

size: few
D: NA
length: 16
V: TRBV7-8
J: TRBJ2-1
DNA: TGTGCCAGCAGCTTAGAGGCTCAACTCCCCTACAATGAGCAGTTCTTC
CDR3: CASSLEAQLPYNEQFF

size: NA
D: NA
length: 13
V: TRBV29-1
J: TRBJ2-2
DNA: TGCAGCGTTGGGGTCAGTTTCACCGGGGAGCTGTTTTTT
CDR3: CSVGVSFTGELFF

size: many
D: NA
length: 11
V: TRBV12-3/TRBV12-4
J: TRBJ2-7
DNA: TGTGCCAGCAGTTTGGTGGCCGAGCAGTACTTC
CDR3: CASSLVAEQYF

size: few
D: TRBD1
length: 14
V: TRBV5-1
J: TRBJ2-1
DNA: TGCGCCAGCAGCTTGGTGGGGGACAGAAATGAGCAGTTCTTC
CDR3: CASSLVGDRNEQFF

size: many
D: NA
length: 17
V: TRBV7-7
J: TRBJ2-3
DNA: TGTGCCAGCAGCCCCCTTGGACCCGCTGGGGGCACAGATACGCAGTATTTT
CDR3: CASSPLGPAGGTDTQYF

size: many
D: TRBD2
length: 14
V: TRBV7-7
J: TRBJ2-1
DNA: TGTGCCAGCAGCTTATCACTAGCGTACAATGAGCAGTTCTTC
CDR3: CASSLSLAYNEQFF

size: NA
D: NA
length: 15
V: TRBV5-1
J: TRBJ1-2
DNA: TGCGCCAGCAGCTTGGGCAGGCTAGCTAACTATGGCTACACCTTC
CDR3: CASSLGRLANYGYTF

size: few
D: NA
length: 14
V: TRBV20-1
J: TRBJ1-1
DNA: TGCAGTGCTAGAGTTCTGGGGGGGAACACTGAAGCTTTCTTT
CDR3: CSARVLGGNTEAFF

size: NA
D: NA
length: 17
V: TRBV5-6
J: TRBJ2-2
DNA: TGTGCCAGCAGCCCGTCTGAGGGATCCACGAACACCGGGGAGCTGTTTTTT
CDR3: CASSPSEGSTNTGELFF

size: many
D: NA
length: 14
V: TRBV12-3/TRBV12-4
J: TRBJ1-5
DNA: TGTGCCAGCATCAGCAGCCATAGCAATCAGCCCCAGCATTTT
CDR3: CASISSHSNQPQHF

size: NA
D: NA
length: 15
V: TRBV10-2
J: TRBJ1-5
DNA: TGCGCCAGCAGTCTTCAGGGGAGTAGCAATCAGCCCCAGCATTTT
CDR3: CASSLQGSSNQPQHF

size: once
D: NA
length: 15
V: TRBV2
J: TRBJ2-3
DNA: TGTGCCAGCACCGGACTGCAGACTAGCACAGATACGCAGTATTTT
CDR3: CASTGLQTSTDTQYF

size: many
D: NA
length: 13
V: TRBV12-3/TRBV12-4
J: TRBJ2-1
DNA: TGTGCCAGCAGTTTAATGGGCCCAAATGAGCAGTTCTTC
CDR3: CASSLMGPNEQFF

size: NA
D: NA
length: 14
V: TRBV7-2
J: TRBJ2-7
DNA: TGTGCCAGCAGCTTATTAACCAGCTCCTACGAGCAGTACTTC
CDR3: CASSLLTSSYEQYF

size: NA
D: TRBD1
length: 15
V: TRBV11-2
J: TRBJ2-3
DNA: TGTGCCAGCAGCTCAATAACAGGGGGAGCCGATACGCAGTATTTT
CDR3: CASSSITGGADTQYF

size: many
D: TRBD1
length: 14
V: TRBV12-3/TRBV12-4
J: TRBJ1-6
DNA: TGTGCCAGCAGTTTTCAGGGGGGTAATTCACCCCTCCACTTT
CDR3: CASSFQGGNSPLHF

size: NA
D: NA
length: 15
V: TRBV27
J: TRBJ1-4
DNA: TGTGCCAGTAGCCCTTTGTGGAGCCGTAATGAAAAACTGTTTTTT
CDR3: CASSPLWSRNEKLFF

size: many
D: NA
length: 13
V: TRBV20-1
J: TRBJ1-6
DNA: TGCAGCGGGAAGGCCGGCTCAAATTCACCCCTCCACTTT
CDR3: CSGKAGSNSPLHF

size: few
D: TRBD1
length: 14
V: TRBV7-2
J: TRBJ2-2
DNA: TGTGCCAGCATCGGGACAGCGAACACCGGGGAGCTGTTTTTT
CDR3: CASIGTANTGELFF

size: few
D: NA
length: 13
V: TRBV7-2
J: TRBJ2-7
DNA: TGTGCCAGCAGCTTAGTTACAGCGGACGAGCAGTACTTC
CDR3: CASSLVTADEQYF

size: few
D: TRBD2
length: 14
V: TRBV6-1
J: TRBJ2-7
DNA: TGTGCCAGCGGTCCGCGGGGGTCTCCCTACGAGCAGTACTTC
CDR3: CASGPRGSPYEQYF

size: many
D: NA
length: 13
V: TRBV20-1
J: TRBJ1-3
DNA: TGCAGTGCTAGTGGTTGGGCTGGAAACACCATATATTTT
CDR3: CSASGWAGNTIYF

size: NA
D: TRBD2
length: 16
V: TRBV4-2
J: TRBJ2-5
DNA: TGTGCCAGCAGCCCCCGGACTAGCGGGGGGTTGGAGACCCAGTACTTC
CDR3: CASSPRTSGGLETQYF

size: few
D: NA
length: 14
V: TRBV10-3
J: TRBJ2-7
DNA: TGTGCCATCAGCGACGACGGGACTTTTTACGAGCAGTACTTC
CDR3: CAISDDGTFYEQYF

size: few
D: NA
length: 15
V: TRBV12-3/TRBV12-4
J: TRBJ1-1
DNA: TGTGCCAGCAGTTTAGGAGGCCGGGGAGGTGGTGAAGCTTTCTTT
CDR3: CASSLGGRGGGEAFF